This T cell receptor beta chain was retrieved from a study of blood T cell repertoires in COVID-19. This clone appeared a single time. Assay used: immunoSEQ multiplex PCR; TCRdb lists only in-frame clones, some missing. This table holds tens of thousands of clones, about four fifths found once. Looked up from germline, CDR1 is SEHNR and CDR2 is FQNEAQ (reference sequence). The length of the CDR3 is 16 residues. V shed 1 base, J shed 0 bases, and the junction held 1 base outside the gene matches. The sequenced material came from peripheral blood. The sequence came from a woman in her seventies with acute or convalescent COVID-19. This chain connects TRBV7-9 to TRBJ1-5; 9 bases are a match to TRBD1. As DNA, the CDR3 is TGTGCCAGCAGCTTAGGGACAGGGGATAGCAATCAGCCCCAGCATTTT. It is translated as CASSLGTGDSNQPQHF.